A few counts support the clone carrying this T cell receptor (beta chain). TCRdb re-derived calls from the RACE reads in MiXCR, one entry per CDR3 protein. This table holds some 97,000 distinct CDR3 sequences, 27% found once. Time point indicated: patch test 3, about 24 weeks after DPC sensitization. Treatment: therapeutic diphenylcyclopropenone sensitization with weekly scalp DPC. These data are taken from a study of human T cells and chemical hapten exposure. CDR3 length: 17 amino acids. V shed 3 bases, J shed 2 bases, and the junction held 8 bases outside the gene matches. The TCR was taken from a man aged 35 to 55 with alopecia areata. Some clones in this sample may be carry-over from other donors' samples. Sequenced material: whole blood, taken in connection with sensitization to the hapten diphenylcyclopropenone (DPC). The chain uses TRBV12-3 or TRBV12-4 and TRBJ2-1, with TRBD1 matching 9 bases. The CDR3 is CASSLGGTGTPYNEQFF. CDR3 bases: TGTGCCAGCAGTTTGGGGGGGACAGGGACGCCCTACAATGAGCAGTTCTTC.